This T cell receptor (beta chain) is drawn from a study of post-analysis software for immune sequencing data (dated by TCRdb to the mid-2010s). For the wider study: Recorded disease courses included relapsing-remitting, secondary progressive and progressive-relapsing multiple sclerosis, with some patients lacking subtype annotation. A subset of samples was prepared in parallel using single-end sample barcoding, then pooled and co-amplified after Illumina adapter ligation. The patient repertoires were compared against 11 previously published healthy control repertoires obtained from donors aged about 6 to 28 years. The paper as a whole reports these results and caveats: The control group was slightly older than the multiple sclerosis patient group. Roughly 5 TRBV segments, including TRBV5-6, TRBV5-1 and TRBV20-1, were significantly more frequent in patients than controls. Compared with controls, multiple sclerosis patients had significantly lower normalized Chao1 diversity, a finding suggesting substantial peripheral T-cell clonal expansion. Direct clustering with F measure showed strong co-clustering of samples prepared in the same batch, prompting a batch-effect correction.

Library preparation employed PCR. Reads for this sample came from an Illumina HiSeq 2500. Unique molecular identifiers were incorporated into TCR beta cDNA libraries to reduce PCR and sequencing biases. Per 1 to 10 million input T cells, some 500,000 cDNA molecules were obtained, such that each molecule approximated one T cell. The same protocol used for the earlier healthy control dataset was applied to prepare and sequence the patient libraries. Samples belonging to the same batch were prepared together, multiplexed and sequenced on a shared HiSeq lane. Concerning the study's data processing: Raw barcoded reads were processed with MIGEC, and single-read molecular identifier groups were discarded before consensus assembly and CDR3 extraction. Clonotype tables were post-analysed with VDJtools, and diversity was normalized by down-sampling all datasets to the smallest sample size. To correct batch-related cross-sample contamination, repertoire overlap clustering matched CDR3 amino acid sequences but not nucleotide sequences. TCRdb reworked the public reads: Q25 trimming with fastp, MiXCR clone assembly, productive beta chains retained. When rows share a CDR3 protein, they turn into one entry using the most common DNA and genes. TCRdb's processing, not the study's, gives the V and J calls here. Within this sample are about 760,000 distinct CDR3 sequences, with roughly 27% of them counted one time only. The ten largest clones capture under 0.7% of the sample.

This clonotype was detected a few times. Its cognate antigen has yet to be identified. One base away there is no much larger clone; base qualities are not given. The trim is 3 bases for V and 4 bases for J, with a gap of 16 bases between the germline ends. Inclusive of the bounding cysteine and phenylalanine, the CDR3 is 15 residues long. Only CDR3 DNA is held: 45 bases, read in frame from base 1. Based on the germline V gene, the CDR1 and CDR2 sequences are SGHRS and YFSETQ. TCR beta repertoires were profiled from peripheral blood of 13 young patients with multiple sclerosis to demonstrate the VDJtools post-analysis software. The patients with multiple sclerosis were children and adolescents between about 6 and 16 years of age.

Sequenced input: blood. This TCR came from a girl aged 10 to 17 with multiple sclerosis. The rearrangement joined TRBV5-1 to TRBJ2-5; TRBD2 could be the D gene, as 6 bases match. The CDR3 amino acid sequence is: CASSSPGEWGETQYF. The nucleotide sequence reads TGCGCCAGCAGCTCCCCGGGGGAATGGGGAGAGACCCAGTACTTC.